These T cell receptor beta chains were read from a single sample in a study of memory CD4+ T cells and cytomegalovirus serostatus. Method: immunoSEQ multiplex PCR; TCRdb's copy keeps in-frame clones and lacks some. The sample includes some 48,000 clones, around 78% of them seen just once. Sequencing was carried out using memory CD4+ T cells from blood. All receptors derive from an adult in good health and CMV-seronegative. Both conserved end residues are part of each CDR3. The D gene is left open where the match is weak. The size entry is marked missing in some rows and otherwise reads once, few, many or a size class.

>-|TRBD1|TRBJ1-1|TRBV5-1
CASSPGQGASNTEAFF
TGCGCCAGCAGCCCCGGACAGGGGGCTTCGAACACTGAAGCTTTCTTT
>-|-|TRBJ1-1|TRBV28
CASSLGGREAFF
TGTGCCAGCAGTTTGGGGGGTCGGGAAGCTTTCTTT
>few|TRBD1|TRBJ1-1|TRBV4-1
CASSQNRDRPRIMNTEAFF
TGCGCCAGCAGCCAGAACCGGGACAGGCCACGAATCATGAACACTGAAGCTTTCTTT
>-|-|TRBJ2-5|TRBV4-1
CASSQDPASAKGTQYF
TGCGCCAGCAGCCAAGATCCCGCTAGCGCCAAGGGGACCCAGTACTTC
>-|TRBD2|TRBJ2-3|TRBV9
CASGAGGRGTDTQYF
TGTGCCAGCGGAGCGGGGGGGCGGGGCACAGATACGCAGTATTTT
>-|TRBD2|TRBJ2-1|TRBV30
CAWSVSGGAWEQFF
TGTGCCTGGAGTGTAAGCGGGGGGGCCTGGGAGCAGTTCTTC
>-|TRBD2|TRBJ2-1|TRBV9
CASSPPPGAGGKNEQFF
TGTGCCAGCAGCCCACCCCCTGGGGCGGGAGGGAAGAATGAGCAGTTCTTC
>-|-|TRBJ1-2|TRBV27
CASSLGPWDGYTF
TGTGCCAGCAGTTTAGGGCCGTGGGATGGCTACACCTTC
>-|-|TRBJ2-5|TRBV5-6
CASSLENTETQYF
TGTGCCAGCAGCTTAGAAAACACCGAGACCCAGTACTTC
>-|-|TRBJ2-7|TRBV2
CASRPGPSIYEQYF
TGTGCCAGCAGACCGGGACCTAGCATATACGAGCAGTACTTC
>-|-|TRBJ2-2|TRBV25-1
CASSQANTGELFF
TGTGCCAGCAGCCAGGCGAACACCGGGGAGCTGTTTTTT
>-|TRBD1|TRBJ1-2|TRBV2
CASSQEQGADYGYTF
TGTGCCAGCAGTCAAGAACAGGGGGCGGACTATGGCTACACCTTC
>-|-|TRBJ2-3|TRBV28
CASTPGQRTLVDTQYF
TGTGCCAGCACCCCCGGGCAGAGAACCCTTGTAGATACGCAGTATTTT
>-|TRBD1|TRBJ2-1|TRBV5-1
CASRTQGVGYNEQFF
TGCGCCAGCAGGACCCAGGGGGTAGGTTACAATGAGCAGTTCTTC
>-|-|TRBJ2-5|TRBV5-1
CASSLVFGQETQYF
TGCGCCAGCAGCTTGGTCTTCGGGCAAGAGACCCAGTACTTC
>-|-|TRBJ2-3|TRBV6-5
CASSYSYGGTPDTQYF
TGTGCCAGCAGTTACTCGTACGGCGGCACCCCAGATACGCAGTATTTT
>-|-|TRBJ1-6|TRBV11-2
CASSPLRNGLNSPLHF
TGTGCCAGCAGCCCGTTAAGGAATGGCCTTAATTCACCCCTCCACTTT
>-|-|TRBJ2-1|TRBV2
CASSEWVGTLNNEQFF
TGTGCCAGCAGTGAATGGGTGGGGACACTTAACAATGAGCAGTTCTTC
>-|-|TRBJ1-2|TRBV5-1
CASSLDGSQAGYTF
TGCGCCAGCAGCTTGGACGGTAGTCAGGCCGGCTACACCTTC
>-|TRBD1|TRBJ2-3|TRBV4-1
CASSLAGQGVSDTQYF
TGCGCCAGCAGCCTAGCCGGACAGGGAGTGTCAGATACGCAGTATTTT
>-|TRBD1|TRBJ2-5|TRBV28
CASRETGQRQETQYF
TGTGCCAGCAGAGAAACGGGACAGCGTCAAGAGACCCAGTACTTC
>-|TRBD1|TRBJ1-5|TRBV5-6
CASSVRDRGYQPQHF
TGTGCCAGCAGCGTCCGGGACAGGGGATATCAGCCCCAGCATTTT
>-|-|TRBJ1-4|TRBV4-2
CASRSTGGNEKLFF
TGTGCCAGCAGGAGTACGGGCGGAAATGAAAAACTGTTTTTT
>-|-|TRBJ1-2|TRBV28
CASSPHGGVRDGYTF
TGTGCCAGCAGTCCCCACGGGGGGGTTCGCGATGGCTACACCTTC
>-|TRBD1|TRBJ2-3|TRBV5-1
CASSPTQGAGTDTQYF
TGCGCCAGCAGCCCCACACAGGGGGCCGGCACAGATACGCAGTATTTT
>medium-sized|-|TRBJ1-2|TRBV14
CASSQVGPYTF
TGTGCCAGCAGCCAAGTCGGTCCCTACACCTTC
>-|-|TRBJ1-1|TRBV29-1
CSVEDDELAGAFF
TGCAGCGTTGAAGATGACGAACTGGCTGGAGCTTTCTTT
>-|-|TRBJ1-1|TRBV19
CASNPRTAIGTEAFF
TGTGCCAGTAACCCACGGACGGCCATCGGCACTGAAGCTTTCTTT
>few|-|TRBJ1-4|TRBV18
CASSPPAPIEKLFF
TGTGCCAGCTCACCACCGGCTCCGATTGAAAAACTGTTTTTT
>-|TRBD2|TRBJ2-5|TRBV9
CASSVGPSGAGGQETQYF
TGTGCCAGCAGCGTAGGCCCCTCGGGTGCGGGGGGGCAAGAGACCCAGTACTTC
>-|TRBD1|TRBJ1-1|TRBV16
CASSRLTGTGGLAGTEAFF
TGTGCCAGCAGCCGCCTCACCGGGACAGGGGGTTTGGCTGGCACTGAAGCTTTCTTT
>-|-|TRBJ1-5|TRBV18
CASSSQGYNQPQHF
TGTGCCAGCTCATCCCAGGGGTACAATCAGCCCCAGCATTTT
>-|TRBD1|TRBJ2-2|TRBV27
CASSFTGGAPGELFF
TGTGCCAGCAGTTTCACAGGGGGCGCCCCCGGGGAGCTGTTTTTT
>-|-|TRBJ2-5|TRBV18
CASSRNGGRETQYF
TGTGCCAGCTCCCGAAACGGGGGCCGGGAGACCCAGTACTTC
>-|TRBD2|TRBJ2-4|TRBV5-4
CASSPRGGSKNIQYF
TGTGCCAGCAGCCCCCGGGGGGGCTCCAAAAACATTCAGTACTTC
>-|-|TRBJ1-6|TRBV4-2
CASSQDSNRVGSPLHF
TGTGCCAGCAGCCAAGACAGTAACAGGGTGGGTTCACCCCTCCACTTT
>-|TRBD2|TRBJ2-2|TRBV6-1
CASGLAGGLSGELFF
TGTGCCAGCGGGCTAGCGGGGGGGCTTAGCGGGGAGCTGTTTTTT
>-|-|TRBJ2-7|TRBV28
CASSFRGYEQYF
TGTGCCAGCAGTTTTCGGGGTTACGAGCAGTACTTC
>-|TRBD2|TRBJ2-7|TRBV27
CASSPKLAGLPYEQYF
TGTGCCAGCAGTCCCAAACTAGCGGGATTGCCCTACGAGCAGTACTTC
>few|TRBD2|TRBJ2-1|TRBV5-1
CASSLESPGLAAYNEQFF
TGCGCCAGCAGCTTGGAGTCCCCGGGACTAGCGGCGTACAATGAGCAGTTCTTC
>-|TRBD2|TRBJ2-3|TRBV29-1
CSVGVGTSGPSDTQYF
TGCAGCGTGGGAGTTGGGACTAGCGGGCCCTCAGATACGCAGTATTTT
>-|TRBD2|TRBJ2-1|TRBV6-6
CASRSPSGGYNEQFF
TGTGCCAGCAGATCTCCTAGCGGGGGCTACAATGAGCAGTTCTTC
>-|-|TRBJ1-2|TRBV1
CTSRTRQGPYGYTF
TGCACCAGCAGGACTAGACAGGGCCCCTATGGCTACACCTTC
>-|-|TRBJ2-1|TRBV28
CASSFSPARGIYVDEQFF
TGTGCCAGCAGTTTCTCCCCCGCCAGGGGAATTTACGTCGATGAGCAGTTCTTC
>-|-|TRBJ1-1|TRBV5-1
CASSLGGVGSTEAFF
TGCGCCAGCAGCTTGGGTGGGGTAGGGAGCACTGAAGCTTTCTTT
>-|-|TRBJ1-1|TRBV28
CASSAPGRKTEAFF
TGTGCCAGCAGCGCCCCGGGGCGGAAGACTGAAGCTTTCTTT
>-|-|TRBJ2-3|TRBV27
CASSLEGSSTDTQYF
TGTGCCAGCAGTTTGGAAGGGTCAAGCACAGATACGCAGTATTTT
>few|-|TRBJ1-5|TRBV2
CATNRGEGQPQHF
TGTGCCACCAATCGGGGAGAGGGTCAGCCCCAGCATTTT
>-|-|TRBJ1-2|TRBV4-1
CASRRTGNYGYTF
TGCGCCAGCAGACGTACAGGAAACTATGGCTACACCTTC
>-|-|TRBJ1-1|TRBV19
CASSGRNTEAFF
TGTGCCAGTAGTGGCAGGAACACTGAAGCTTTCTTT
>-|TRBD1|TRBJ1-1|TRBV10-3
CAVASDRVNTEAFF
TGTGCCGTCGCCTCGGACAGGGTGAACACTGAAGCTTTCTTT
>-|-|TRBJ2-7|TRBV28
CASSLGSSYEQYF
TGTGCCAGCAGTTTAGGATCCTCCTACGAGCAGTACTTC
>-|-|TRBJ1-1|TRBV28
CASSLVQGRVEAFF
TGTGCCAGCAGTTTAGTCCAGGGACGAGTTGAAGCTTTCTTT
>few|-|TRBJ1-2|TRBV5-3
CARSLNYGTSGHGYTF
TGTGCCAGAAGCTTGAATTACGGGACTTCGGGCCATGGCTACACCTTC
>-|-|TRBJ1-1|TRBV18
CASSPARQGLPFMNTEAFF
TGTGCCAGCTCACCAGCGCGCCAAGGCTTACCTTTCATGAACACTGAAGCTTTCTTT
>-|-|TRBJ1-5|TRBV7-9
CASSPPGAEGNQPQHF
TGTGCCAGCAGCCCCCCAGGAGCGGAGGGCAATCAGCCCCAGCATTTT
>once|TRBD1|TRBJ2-2|TRBV9
CASRTSRTGGAFDTGELFF
TGTGCCAGCAGAACATCTCGGACAGGGGGCGCATTTGACACCGGGGAGCTGTTTTTT
>-|-|TRBJ1-1|TRBV7-2
CASSLQPGRPNTEAFF
TGTGCCAGCAGCTTACAACCAGGACGGCCGAACACTGAAGCTTTCTTT
>-|-|TRBJ2-5|TRBV19
CASSGGLTYQETQYF
TGTGCCAGTAGTGGGGGACTGACGTACCAAGAGACCCAGTACTTC